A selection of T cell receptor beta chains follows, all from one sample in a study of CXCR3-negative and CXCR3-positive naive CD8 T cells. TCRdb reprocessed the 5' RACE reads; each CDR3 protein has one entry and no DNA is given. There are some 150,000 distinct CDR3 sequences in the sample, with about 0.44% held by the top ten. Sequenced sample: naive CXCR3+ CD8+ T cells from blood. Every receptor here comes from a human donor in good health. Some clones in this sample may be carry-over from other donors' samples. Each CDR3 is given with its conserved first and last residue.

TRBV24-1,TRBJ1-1,CATSDFRGFEAFF
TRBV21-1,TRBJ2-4,CASRPPRGLPFGKNIQYF
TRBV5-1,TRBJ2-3,CASSLTLTGQGTDTQYF
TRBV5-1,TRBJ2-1,CASSLPAGGVNEQFF
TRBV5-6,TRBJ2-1,CASRGVGIHNEQFF
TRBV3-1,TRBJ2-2,CASSQGPRALLNTGELFF
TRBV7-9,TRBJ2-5,CASGGTQETQYF
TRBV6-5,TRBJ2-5,CASSPSGGAQETQYF
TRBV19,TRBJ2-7,CASSIVAGAGEQYF
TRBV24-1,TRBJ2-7,CATSDGGLYEQYF
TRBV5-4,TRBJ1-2,CASSWDRVGGYTF
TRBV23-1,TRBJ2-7,CASSPIDCTYEQYF
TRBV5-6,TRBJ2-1,CASSGQTSGRNEQFF
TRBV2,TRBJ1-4,CASSERVSANEKLFF
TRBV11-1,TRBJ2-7,CASSFGPGVEQYF
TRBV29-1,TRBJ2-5,CSVEGGQETQYF
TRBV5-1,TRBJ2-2,CASSLALGGAGAGELFF
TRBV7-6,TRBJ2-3,CASSLEWALPPDTQYF
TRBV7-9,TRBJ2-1,CASSLVFGVNEQLF
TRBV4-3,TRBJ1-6,CASSQDPKSANSPLHF
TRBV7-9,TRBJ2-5,CASSLRTDYQETQYF
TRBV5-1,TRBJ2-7,CASSPNGNREPFPYEQYF
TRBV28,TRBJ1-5,CASSSTGRNQPQHF
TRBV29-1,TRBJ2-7,CSVEDHPGAYPYEQYF
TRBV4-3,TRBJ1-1,CASSPYSGSVEAFF
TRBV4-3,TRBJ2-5,CASSPSGGDQETQYF
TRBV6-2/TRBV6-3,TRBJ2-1,CASSLVPSREQFF
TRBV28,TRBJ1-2,CASTAGGYGYTF
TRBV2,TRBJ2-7,CASSEMLEQYF
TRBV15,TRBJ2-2,CATSTTNTGELFF
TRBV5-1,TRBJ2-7,CASSPRQGMVYEQYF
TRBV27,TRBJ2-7,CASSQGLLYEQYF
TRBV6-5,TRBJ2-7,CASSHAGLAGNEQYF
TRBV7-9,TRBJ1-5,CASSGIGPGQGYQPQHF
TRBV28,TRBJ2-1,CASSPFAGGGNEQFF
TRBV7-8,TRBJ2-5,CASSLRSGAYQETQYF
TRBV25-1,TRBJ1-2,CASSSPKEGGPNYGYTF
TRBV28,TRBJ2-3,CASSPSGLSTDTQYF
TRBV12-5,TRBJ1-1,CASGANREEAFF
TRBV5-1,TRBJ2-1,CASSLPNTLAGSYNEQFF
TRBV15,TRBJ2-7,CATSSLGHGYEQYF
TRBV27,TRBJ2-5,CASSVKGPGWAQYF
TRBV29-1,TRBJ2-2,CSVGSGGGGPTGELFF
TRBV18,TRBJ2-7,CASSPGTNSYEQYF